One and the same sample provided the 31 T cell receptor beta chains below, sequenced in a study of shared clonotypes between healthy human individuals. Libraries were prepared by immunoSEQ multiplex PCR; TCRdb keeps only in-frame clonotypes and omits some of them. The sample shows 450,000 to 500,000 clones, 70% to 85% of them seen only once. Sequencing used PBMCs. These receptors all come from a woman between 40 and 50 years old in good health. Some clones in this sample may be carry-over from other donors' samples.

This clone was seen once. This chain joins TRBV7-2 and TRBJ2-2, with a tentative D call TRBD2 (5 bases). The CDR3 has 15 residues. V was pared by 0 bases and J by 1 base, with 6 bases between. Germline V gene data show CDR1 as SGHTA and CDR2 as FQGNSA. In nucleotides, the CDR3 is TGTGCCAGCAGCTTAGCGCGGGTGAACACCGGGGAGCTGTTTTTT. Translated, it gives CASSLARVNTGELFF.

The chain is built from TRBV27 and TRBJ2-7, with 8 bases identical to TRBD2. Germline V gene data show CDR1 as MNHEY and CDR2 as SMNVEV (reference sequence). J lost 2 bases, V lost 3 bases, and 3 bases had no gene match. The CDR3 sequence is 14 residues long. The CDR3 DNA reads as TGTGCCAGCAGTTTCCTTAGCGGGACCTACGAGCAGTACTTC. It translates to CASSFLSGTYEQYF.

CDR3 in amino acids: CASSLQRETSEQFF. CDR3 DNA sequence: TGTGCCAGCAGTCTCCAGCGGGAGACGAGTGAGCAGTTCTTC. The chain links TRBV2 to TRBJ2-1; the match to TRBD2 covers 8 bases. The CDR3 runs 14 residues. Germline CDR1 and CDR2: SNHLY and FYNNEI. The V gene end was trimmed by 5 bases and the J gene end by 9 bases; junction bases not matched to a gene: 9.

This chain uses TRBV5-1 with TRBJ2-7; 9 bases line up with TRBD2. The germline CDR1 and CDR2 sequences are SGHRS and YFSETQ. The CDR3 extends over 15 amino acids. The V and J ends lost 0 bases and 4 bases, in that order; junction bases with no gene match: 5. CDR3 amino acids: CASSLVLAGEYEQYF. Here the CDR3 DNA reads TGCGCCAGCAGCTTGGTATTAGCGGGAGAGTACGAGCAGTACTTC. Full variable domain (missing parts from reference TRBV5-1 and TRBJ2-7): KAGVTQTPRYLIKTRGQQVTLSCSPISGHRSVSWYQQTPGQGLQFLFEYFSETQRNKGNFPGRFSGRQFSNSRSEMNVSTLELGDSALYLCASSLVLAGEYEQYFGPGTRLTVT.

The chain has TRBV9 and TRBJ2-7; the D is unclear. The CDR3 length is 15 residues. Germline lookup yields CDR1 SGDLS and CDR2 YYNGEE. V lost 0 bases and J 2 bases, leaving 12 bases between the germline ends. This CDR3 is CASSVGTVPTYEQYF. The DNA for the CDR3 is TGTGCCAGCAGCGTAGGCACAGTCCCTACCTACGAGCAGTACTTC.

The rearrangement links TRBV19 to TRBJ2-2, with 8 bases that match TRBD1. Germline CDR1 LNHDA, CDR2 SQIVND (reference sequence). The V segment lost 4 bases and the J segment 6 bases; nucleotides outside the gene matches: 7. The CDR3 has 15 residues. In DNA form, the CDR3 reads TGTGCCAGTAGTAGCCCGGACAGGGCAGCCGGGGAGCTGTTTTTT. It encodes CASSSPDRAAGELFF.

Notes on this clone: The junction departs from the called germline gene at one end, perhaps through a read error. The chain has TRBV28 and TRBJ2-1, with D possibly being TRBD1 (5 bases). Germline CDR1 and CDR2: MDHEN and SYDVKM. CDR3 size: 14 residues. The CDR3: CASTLTLSRGEQFF. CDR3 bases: TGTGCCAGCACTTTAACTCTTTCTAGGGGAGAGCAGTTCTTC.

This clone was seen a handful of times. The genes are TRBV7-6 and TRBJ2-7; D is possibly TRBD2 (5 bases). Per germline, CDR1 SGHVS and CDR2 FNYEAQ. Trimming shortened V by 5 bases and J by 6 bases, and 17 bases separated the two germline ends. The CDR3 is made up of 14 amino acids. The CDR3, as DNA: TGTGCCAGCAGCCCGGCGGCTAGCCCATCCGAGCAGTACTTC. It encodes CASSPAASPSEQYF.

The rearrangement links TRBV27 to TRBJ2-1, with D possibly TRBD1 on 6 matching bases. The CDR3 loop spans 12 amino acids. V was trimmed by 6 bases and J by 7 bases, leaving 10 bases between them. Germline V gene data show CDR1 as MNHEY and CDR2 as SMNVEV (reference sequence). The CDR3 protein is CASRRQVNEQFF. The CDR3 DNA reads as TGTGCCAGCAGAAGACAGGTTAATGAGCAGTTCTTC.

DNA for the CDR3: TGTGCCAGCAGCTCGGGACTAGCGGGAGCGGGTGAGCAGTTCTTC. This encodes CASSSGLAGAGEQFF. V usage is TRBV7-6 and J usage is TRBJ2-1, with 14 nucleotides matching TRBD2. Germline V gene sequence: CDR1 SGHVS, CDR2 FNYEAQ. CDR3 length: 15 amino acids. Germline trimming cut 4 bases from V and 9 bases from J; bases unmatched to any gene: 5.

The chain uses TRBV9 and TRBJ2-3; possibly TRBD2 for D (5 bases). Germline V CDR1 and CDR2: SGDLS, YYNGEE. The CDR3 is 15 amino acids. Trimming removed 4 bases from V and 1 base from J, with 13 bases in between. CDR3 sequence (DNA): TGTGCCAGCAGCCCGAGGGCACGAGGCACAGATACGCAGTATTTT. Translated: CASSPRARGTDTQYF. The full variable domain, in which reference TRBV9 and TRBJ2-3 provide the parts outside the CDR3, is DSGVTQTPKHLITATGQRVTLRCSPRSGDLSVYWYQQSLDQGLQFLIQYYNGEERAKGNILERFSAQQFPDLHSELNLSSLELGDSALYFCASSPRARGTDTQYFGPGTRLTVL.

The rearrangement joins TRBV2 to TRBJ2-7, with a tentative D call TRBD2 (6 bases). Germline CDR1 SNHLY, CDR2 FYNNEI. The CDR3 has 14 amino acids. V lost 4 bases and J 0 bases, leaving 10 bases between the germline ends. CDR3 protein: CASSGQRASYEQYF. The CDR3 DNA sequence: TGTGCCAGCAGTGGCCAGCGGGCCTCCTACGAGCAGTACTTC.

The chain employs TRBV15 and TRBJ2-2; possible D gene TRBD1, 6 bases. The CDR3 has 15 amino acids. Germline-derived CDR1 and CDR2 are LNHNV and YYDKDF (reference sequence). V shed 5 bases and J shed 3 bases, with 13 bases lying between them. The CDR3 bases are TGTGCCACCAGCTCCGACAGGTTTTACACCGGGGAGCTGTTTTTT. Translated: CATSSDRFYTGELFF. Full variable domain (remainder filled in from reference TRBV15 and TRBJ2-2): DAMVIQNPRYQVTQFGKPVTLSCSQTLNHNVMYWYQQKSSQAPKLLFHYYDKDFNNEADTPDNFQSRRPNTSFCFLDIRSPGLGDTAMYLCATSSDRFYTGELFFGEGSRLTVL.

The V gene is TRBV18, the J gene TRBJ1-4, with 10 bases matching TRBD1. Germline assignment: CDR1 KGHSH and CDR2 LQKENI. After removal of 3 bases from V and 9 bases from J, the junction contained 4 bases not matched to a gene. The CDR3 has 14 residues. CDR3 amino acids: CASSPGTGDQKLFF. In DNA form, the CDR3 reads TGTGCCAGCTCACCCGGGACAGGGGATCAAAAACTGTTTTTT.

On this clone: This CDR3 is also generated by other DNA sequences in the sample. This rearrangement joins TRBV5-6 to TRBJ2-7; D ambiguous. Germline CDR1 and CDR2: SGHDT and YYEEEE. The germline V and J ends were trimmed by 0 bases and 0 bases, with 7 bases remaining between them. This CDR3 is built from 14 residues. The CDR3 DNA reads TGTGCCAGCAGCTTGGGGGGAAGCTCCTACGAGCAGTACTTC. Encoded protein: CASSLGGSSYEQYF.

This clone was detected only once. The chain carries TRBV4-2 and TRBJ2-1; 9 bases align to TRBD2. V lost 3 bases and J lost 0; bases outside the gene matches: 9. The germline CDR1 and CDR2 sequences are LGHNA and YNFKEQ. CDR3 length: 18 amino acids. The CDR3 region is CASSQKDLAGSSYNEQFF. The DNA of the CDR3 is TGTGCCAGCAGCCAGAAGGATCTAGCGGGAAGCTCCTACAATGAGCAGTTCTTC.

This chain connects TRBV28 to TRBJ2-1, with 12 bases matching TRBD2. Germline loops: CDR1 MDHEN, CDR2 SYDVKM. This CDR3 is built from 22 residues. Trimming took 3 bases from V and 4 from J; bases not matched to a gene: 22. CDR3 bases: TGTGCCAGCAGTTTCCCAACCTCTTCCCCATCACTAGCGGGAGGTGGGTACAATGAGCAGTTCTTC. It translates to CASSFPTSSPSLAGGGYNEQFF.

The CDR3 nucleotides are TGTGCCAGCAGTTTATGGGGTAGCCGACCCTACAATGAGCAGTTCTTC. This sequence encodes CASSLWGSRPYNEQFF. V usage is TRBV28 and J usage is TRBJ2-1; unclear D gene. The CDR3 spans 16 residues. The V gene's germline CDR1 is MDHEN and CDR2 SYDVKM. Trimming left V 0 bases short and J 2 bases short, with 11 bases between.

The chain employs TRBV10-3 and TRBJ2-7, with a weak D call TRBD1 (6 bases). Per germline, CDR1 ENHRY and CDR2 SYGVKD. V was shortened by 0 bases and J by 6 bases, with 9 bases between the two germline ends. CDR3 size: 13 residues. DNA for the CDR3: TGTGCCATCAGTGAGTCCAGGGGCCCCGAGCAGTACTTC. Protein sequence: CAISESRGPEQYF.

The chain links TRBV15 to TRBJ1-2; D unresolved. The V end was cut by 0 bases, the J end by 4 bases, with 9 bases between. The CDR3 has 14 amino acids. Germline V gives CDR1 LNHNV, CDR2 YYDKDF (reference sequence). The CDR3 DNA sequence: TGTGCCACCAGCAGAGATGCGGCCGTCTATGGCTACACCTTC. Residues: CATSRDAAVYGYTF.

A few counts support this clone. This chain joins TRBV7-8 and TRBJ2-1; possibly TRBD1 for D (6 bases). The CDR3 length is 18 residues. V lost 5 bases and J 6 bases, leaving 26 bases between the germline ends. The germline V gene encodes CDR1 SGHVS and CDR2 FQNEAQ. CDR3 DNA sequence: TGTGCCAGCAGCCAGCGCCCCCGGGGCAGGGGTAATAGCAATGAGCAGTTCTTC. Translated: CASSQRPRGRGNSNEQFF.

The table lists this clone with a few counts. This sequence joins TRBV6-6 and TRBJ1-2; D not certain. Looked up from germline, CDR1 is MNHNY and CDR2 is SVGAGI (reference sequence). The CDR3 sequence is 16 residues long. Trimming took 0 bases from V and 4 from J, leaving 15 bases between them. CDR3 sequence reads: CASSYSMRVSTYGYTF. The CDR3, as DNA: TGTGCCAGCAGTTACTCGATGAGAGTTTCAACCTATGGCTACACCTTC.

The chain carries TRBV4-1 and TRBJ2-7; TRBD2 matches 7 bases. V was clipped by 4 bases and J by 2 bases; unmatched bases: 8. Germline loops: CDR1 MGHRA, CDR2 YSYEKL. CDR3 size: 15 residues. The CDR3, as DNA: TGCGCCAGCAGCCCGGTGACGGGAGGCCCCTACGAGCAGTACTTC. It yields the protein CASSPVTGGPYEQYF.

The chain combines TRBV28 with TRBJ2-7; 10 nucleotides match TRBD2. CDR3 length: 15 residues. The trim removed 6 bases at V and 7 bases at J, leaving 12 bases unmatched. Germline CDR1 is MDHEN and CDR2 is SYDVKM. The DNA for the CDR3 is TGTGCCAGCAGGACCGTAGCGGGAGGTATGTGGGAGCAGTACTTC. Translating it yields CASRTVAGGMWEQYF.

CDR3 bases: TGTGCCAGCAGCTTGGCTAGCGGGACCCAAGAGACCCAGTACTTC. Translation gives CASSLASGTQETQYF. The chain recombines TRBV7-2 with TRBJ2-5; 9 nucleotides line up with TRBD2. V lost 3 bases, J lost 1 base, and 3 bases stayed unmatched. From germline, CDR1 is SGHTA and CDR2 FQGNSA. This CDR3 region has 15 residues.

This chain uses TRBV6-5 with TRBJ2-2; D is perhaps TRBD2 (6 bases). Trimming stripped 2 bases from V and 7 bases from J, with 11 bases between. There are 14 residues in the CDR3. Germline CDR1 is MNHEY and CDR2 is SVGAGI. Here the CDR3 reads CASSYGTQGGELFF. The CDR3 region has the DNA TGTGCCAGCAGTTACGGGACTCAGGGCGGGGAGCTGTTTTTT.

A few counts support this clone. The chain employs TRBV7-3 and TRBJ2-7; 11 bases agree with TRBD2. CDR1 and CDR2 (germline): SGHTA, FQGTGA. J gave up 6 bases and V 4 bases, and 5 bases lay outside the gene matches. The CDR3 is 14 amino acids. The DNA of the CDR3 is TGTGCCAGCAGCTCGTCCGGGACTAGCGGCGAGCAGTACTTC. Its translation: CASSSSGTSGEQYF.

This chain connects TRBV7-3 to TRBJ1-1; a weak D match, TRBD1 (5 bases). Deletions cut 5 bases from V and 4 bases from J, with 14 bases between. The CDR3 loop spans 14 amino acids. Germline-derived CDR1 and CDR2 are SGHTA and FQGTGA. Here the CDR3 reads CASSIGAPGTEAFF. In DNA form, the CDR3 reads TGTGCCAGCAGCATCGGGGCCCCAGGCACTGAAGCTTTCTTT.

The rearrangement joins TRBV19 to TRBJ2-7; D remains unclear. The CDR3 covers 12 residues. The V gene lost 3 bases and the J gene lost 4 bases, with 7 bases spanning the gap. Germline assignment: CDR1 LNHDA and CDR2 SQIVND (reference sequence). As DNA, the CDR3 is TGTGCCAGTAGTATGGCAGGTTACGAGCAGTACTTC. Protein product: CASSMAGYEQYF.

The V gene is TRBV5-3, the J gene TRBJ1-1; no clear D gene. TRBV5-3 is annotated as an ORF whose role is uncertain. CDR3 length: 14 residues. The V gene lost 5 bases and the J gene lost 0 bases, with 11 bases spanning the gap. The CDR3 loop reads CARRKGLLNTEAFF. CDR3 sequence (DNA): TGTGCCAGAAGGAAGGGATTACTGAACACTGAAGCTTTCTTT.

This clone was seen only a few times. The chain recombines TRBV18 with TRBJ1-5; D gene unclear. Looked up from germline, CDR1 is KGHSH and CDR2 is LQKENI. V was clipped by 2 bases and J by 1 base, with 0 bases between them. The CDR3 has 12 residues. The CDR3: CASSPSNQPQHF. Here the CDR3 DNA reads TGTGCCAGCTCACCAAGCAATCAGCCCCAGCATTTT.